The next 22 T cell receptor beta chains were all read from a single sample in a study of spatial heterogeneity in lung cancer. One entry per CDR3 protein, called by TCRdb with MiXCR from the 5' RACE reads. The table records around 74,000 distinct CDR3 sequences, 10% to 15% of them present only once. The time point denotes: sample taken at primary tumor resection. Whole RNA from tumor, nontumor lung or frozen PBMC was sequenced unsorted. Sequenced material: PBMCs, taken at surgery. These receptors were collected from a male donor with early-stage non-small cell lung cancer.

This sequence joins TRBV20-1 and TRBJ2-7; D is possibly TRBD2 (6 bases). The V gene's germline CDR1 is DFQATT and CDR2 SNEGSKA (reference sequence). V lost 6 bases and J lost 0, with 12 bases in between. The CDR3 loop spans 13 amino acids. This CDR3 is CSARRESSYEQYF. The DNA of the CDR3 is TGCAGTGCACGGCGGGAAAGCTCCTACGAGCAGTACTTC.

The DNA for the CDR3 is TGTGCCAGCAGTTTTTCTACTAGCGGCCCCTACAATGAGCAGTTCTTC. Translated, it gives CASSFSTSGPYNEQFF. This chain links TRBV6-2 or TRBV6-3 with TRBJ2-1; 8 bases map to TRBD2. J was trimmed by 2 bases and V by 4 bases; bases with no gene match: 7. Per germline, CDR1 MNHEY and CDR2 SVGEGT. The CDR3 runs 16 residues.

This clonotype appeared a few times. V gene TRBV9 combines with J gene TRBJ2-1; D is perhaps TRBD2 (6 bases). Germline V gene sequence: CDR1 SGDLS, CDR2 YYNGEE. V was cut by 0 bases and J by 10 bases, with 11 bases left in between. CDR3 length: 13 residues. CDR3 protein: CASSVGGIGEQFF. CDR3 DNA: TGTGCCAGCAGCGTAGGCGGGATAGGGGAGCAGTTCTTC.

This chain links TRBV12-3 or TRBV12-4 with TRBJ1-5; the match to TRBD1 covers 8 bases. V shed 6 bases, J shed 6 bases, and the junction held 10 bases outside the gene matches. The CDR3 is made up of 15 amino acids. In nucleotides, the CDR3 is TGTGCCAGCAGGTCCTCCTCAGGGGGCAGTCAGCCCCAGCATTTT. Its protein is CASRSSSGGSQPQHF.

There are a few counts of this clonotype. V and J are TRBV4-2 and TRBJ1-2, with TRBD1 matching over 10 bases. CDR1 and CDR2 from the germline V gene are LGHNA and YNFKEQ. The CDR3 runs 17 residues. The ends lost 0 bases at V and 4 bases at J; junction bases unmatched: 8. CDR3 residues: CASSQDAGTGDLYGYTF. DNA of the CDR3: TGTGCCAGCAGCCAAGATGCCGGGACAGGGGACCTCTATGGCTACACCTTC.

V and J are TRBV29-1 and TRBJ2-5; D call uncertain. CDR1 is SQVTM, CDR2 ANQGSEA, per germline. The CDR3 length is 12 residues. Trimming pared 7 bases from V and 2 bases from J, leaving 11 bases between. The CDR3 reads CSGKALQETQYF. In DNA, the CDR3 is TGCAGCGGGAAGGCTCTACAAGAGACCCAGTACTTC.

This clonotype was observed many times. The chain has TRBV5-5 and TRBJ1-5; weak D call: TRBD1 (6 bases). The CDR3 is 14 residues long. Deletions cut 4 bases from V and 3 bases from J, with 11 bases between. Germline V gene sequence: CDR1 SGHKS, CDR2 YYEKEE (reference sequence). The CDR3, as DNA: TGTGCCAGCAGCGGCCGGGACAACAATCAGCCCCAGCATTTT. This gives the protein CASSGRDNNQPQHF.

The chain joins TRBV20-1 to TRBJ2-1, with TRBD2 matching 11 bases. CDR3 length: 15 amino acids. Germline V gene lookup returns CDR1 DFQATT and CDR2 SNEGSKA (reference sequence). Trimming at V came to 0 bases and at J to 12 bases, leaving 10 bases not matched to a gene. The DNA of the CDR3 is TGCAGTGCTAGAGATCTGGGACTAGCGGAGCGGGGGCAGTTCTTC. Protein product: CSARDLGLAERGQFF.

The rearrangement uses TRBV30 and TRBJ2-7, with D uncertain. V gave up 0 bases and J gave up 7 bases, with 10 bases separating them. Germline CDR1 reads GTSNPN; CDR2 reads SVGIG (reference sequence). This CDR3 has 12 amino acids. This CDR3 reads CAWSVSTVEQYF. Here the CDR3 DNA reads TGTGCCTGGAGTGTAAGTACAGTAGAGCAGTACTTC.

The gene calls are TRBV21-1 and TRBJ2-7. TRBV21-1 is noted as a pseudogene. The CDR3 has 14 amino acids. DNA of the CDR3: TGTGCCAGCAGCAAAGTGGCTAGGTCCTACGAGCAGTACTTC. This sequence encodes CASSKVARSYEQYF.

The rearrangement links TRBV4-3 to TRBJ2-5, with D unclear. The germline V gene encodes CDR1 LGHNA and CDR2 YSLEER. Trimming pared 2 bases from V and 2 bases from J, leaving 6 bases between. The CDR3 contains 13 residues. The CDR3 bases are TGCGCCAGCAGCCAAAGGGAACAAGAGACCCAGTACTTC. It is translated as CASSQREQETQYF.

This clonotype has only a few counts. This rearrangement joins TRBV12-3 or TRBV12-4 to TRBJ1-2; no definite D call. This CDR3 region has 12 residues. V was cut by 3 bases and J by 8 bases, with 10 bases left in between. The CDR3 nucleotides are TGTGCCAGCAGTTTGTTGGAGCGCGGCTACACCTTC. This encodes CASSLLERGYTF.

This clonotype showed up just a few times. The gene calls are TRBV10-3 and TRBJ1-1, with a weak D call TRBD1 (6 bases). V gave up 4 bases and J gave up 0 bases, with 18 bases separating them. The CDR3 spans 17 residues. Germline CDR1 and CDR2: ENHRY and SYGVKD. CDR3 bases: TGTGCCATCAGTGGAGGGCCCCAAACAGGGCTGAACACTGAAGCTTTCTTT. This codes for CAISGGPQTGLNTEAFF.

The sample holds a few counts of this clonotype. The V gene is TRBV10-3, the J gene TRBJ1-1; D unresolved. V was clipped by 0 bases and J by 1 base, with 6 bases between them. This CDR3 is built from 14 residues. Germline CDR1 and CDR2: ENHRY and SYGVKD. The CDR3 coding sequence is TGTGCCATCAGTGAGTCGACCAGGAACACTGAAGCTTTCTTT. The encoded protein is CAISESTRNTEAFF.

This clonotype was recorded a few times. The V call is TRBV9, the J call TRBJ1-6; D not certain. The CDR3 spans 14 residues. V was pared by 4 bases and J by 6 bases, with 11 bases between. The germline V gene has CDR1 SGDLS and CDR2 YYNGEE. Here the CDR3 reads CASSPGPLNSPLHF. The CDR3 DNA reads as TGTGCCAGCAGCCCAGGACCGCTTAATTCACCCCTCCACTTT.

The rearrangement links TRBV3-1 to TRBJ1-1; perhaps TRBD1 as D (5 bases). Per the germline V gene, CDR1 is LGHDT and CDR2 is YNNKEL (reference sequence). CDR3 length: 16 residues. Trimming took off 2 bases at V and 7 bases at J, with 20 bases between the two ends. In DNA form, the CDR3 reads TGTGCCAGCAGCCAATTGCCGACAGTTCAAGGGGATGAAGCTTTCTTT. This codes for CASSQLPTVQGDEAFF.

This clonotype has at least ten counts. The chain uses TRBV7-9 and TRBJ2-2; 9 positions match TRBD1. The CDR3 has 15 amino acids. Germline V gives CDR1 SEHNR, CDR2 FQNEAQ (reference sequence). With 7 bases clipped from V and 5 bases from J, the junction kept 8 bases outside the gene matches. The CDR3 DNA reads TGTGCCAGCACCCAACGGACAGGGGTGACCGGGGAGCTGTTTTTT. Protein: CASTQRTGVTGELFF.

This clonotype showed up just a few times. CDR3 nucleotides: TGCGCCAGCAGGGACTCTTTAAATCGGGAAGAGCAGTACTTC. It encodes CASRDSLNREEQYF. The chain combines TRBV5-1 with TRBJ2-7; D is possibly TRBD2 (5 bases). V lost 5 bases and J 7 bases, leaving 19 bases between the germline ends. The CDR3 is 14 residues long. CDR1 and CDR2 (germline): SGHRS, YFSETQ.

This clonotype came up many times. The chain links TRBV7-8 to TRBJ1-1; D unresolved. V was pared by 1 base and J by 2 bases, with 8 bases between. Germline V gives CDR1 SGHVS, CDR2 FQNEAQ. The CDR3 runs to 14 residues. The CDR3: CASSLDPGNTEAFF. CDR3 DNA: TGTGCCAGCAGCTTAGACCCGGGAAACACTGAAGCTTTCTTT.

This clonotype was seen many times. This chain links TRBV4-1 with TRBJ2-3; D remains ambiguous. This CDR3 has 17 residues. CDR1 is MGHRA, CDR2 YSYEKL, per germline. With 1 base removed from V and 2 bases from J, the gap between germline ends came to 16 bases. This CDR3 reads CASSQVKAQTLTDTQYF. The CDR3 DNA reads as TGCGCCAGCAGCCAAGTAAAGGCGCAAACTCTCACAGATACGCAGTATTTT.

The V and J genes are TRBV6-6 and TRBJ1-2; TRBD1 is a possible D gene (6 bases). Trimming took off 10 bases at V and 4 bases at J, with 13 bases between the two ends. The CDR3 has 12 amino acids. Germline values: CDR1 MNHNY, CDR2 SVGAGI (reference sequence). CDR3 loop: CATLQGSYGYTF. CDR3 bases: TGTGCCACTTTACAGGGTAGCTATGGCTACACCTTC.

This clonotype was seen ten or more times. The V call is TRBV2, the J call TRBJ2-5; TRBD2 matches at 7 bases. Germline CDR1 SNHLY, CDR2 FYNNEI. This CDR3 spans 12 amino acids. With V trimmed by 7 bases and J by 7 bases, 6 bases remained unmatched. CDR3 sequence (DNA): TGTGCCAGCAAAGGCGGGGAGGGGACCCAGTACTTC. Translating gives CASKGGEGTQYF.